This T cell receptor (beta chain) originates from a study of Ad26.COV2.S vaccination and SARS-CoV-2 variants. Study-level results: Reports say spike-specific CD8+ and CD4+ T cell responses covered substantial breadth after vaccination. Vaccine recipients showed a spike-specific TCR breadth that was higher than in placebo recipients.

In regard to this clone: Its specificity is not known.

The data were produced by immunoSEQ multiplex PCR, yet TCRdb's version contains in-frame clones alone and is incomplete. Of 400,000 to 500,000 clones listed, 89% are singletons. Treatment noted: around 19 received Ad26.COV2.S at low or high dose, single or two shots; several received placebo; per-sample allocation not given. The samples were gathered on day 63 after the first injection of vaccine or placebo. V gave up 2 bases and J gave up 0 bases, with 4 bases separating them. The CDR3 is 13 residues long. Germline CDR1 MNHEY, CDR2 SVGAGI. This material consisted of peripheral blood, taken in a trial of Ad26.COV2.S vaccine versus placebo. V is TRBV6-5 and J is TRBJ1-1; D call uncertain. The clonotype originates from a person between 18 and 60 years old who received the Ad26.COV2.S COVID-19 vaccine or a placebo. This CDR3 reads CASSYRMNTEAFF. The CDR3 DNA follows: TGTGCCAGCAGTTACAGGATGAACACTGAAGCTTTCTTT.